This TCR beta chain emerged from a study of early T cells in non-severe SARS-CoV-2 infection (dated by TCRdb to the early 2020s). Background for the entire study: Bulk RNA from unsorted whole blood was used for TCR sequencing, so alpha and beta chains could not be paired. Results the study describes overall, beyond this receptor: Matching against VDJdb was skewed toward anti-spike CD8 responses, likely underestimated virus-specific expansions, and missed private and CD4 specificities.

Libraries were made using 5' RACE. Sequencing took place on a NextSeq 500. Unique molecular identifiers were attached to individual cDNA molecules in the TCR library protocol so that sequencing error and PCR bias could be corrected. TCR alpha and beta chains were both sequenced, and the abundances of alpha and beta sequences in each sample were closely correlated with each other. On the study's bioinformatics: V gene, J gene and CDR3 annotation of TCR sequences was performed with Decombinator V4. TCRs were defined as expanded if a significant change between any two time points was detected under a Poisson model with p below 0.0001. TCR abundances were normalised to the total number of TCRs sequenced in each sample and reported as counts per million. TRAV1-2 paired with TRAJ12, TRAJ20 or TRAJ33 defined MAIT TCRs, while TRAV10 paired with TRAJ18 defined iNKT TCRs. A search of VDJdb, accessed on 1 November 2021, was run for TCRs annotated to CMV, EBV and SARS-CoV-2, with TCRs annotated for multiple antigens excluded. The public sequencing data were trimmed at Q25 with fastp and processed into clonotypes with MiXCR by TCRdb, which kept only in-frame beta chains. Each entry merges the rows of one CDR3 protein and shows their most common DNA and genes. TCRdb assigned the V and J calls; the authors' analysis was not used. The sample includes around 67,000 distinct CDR3 sequences, with 11% observed a single time. The ten largest make up around 5% of the sample.

This clonotype was counted at least ten times. Its antigen remains unidentified. Base qualities are not at hand, and no much larger clone is one base apart. The study was a case-control design nested within a healthcare worker cohort in London, UK, with weekly nasopharyngeal swab PCR tests and blood sampling. Healthcare workers were recruited between 23 and 31 March 2020, during the week of the UK lockdown, and were followed weekly for up to about 15 weeks. According to the germline V gene (reference sequence), CDR1 reads LGHDT and CDR2 reads YNNKEL. The CDR3 goes from the cysteine to the phenylalanine over 14 residues. Only the CDR3 DNA stays, 42 bases, in frame from base 1. Trimming removed 5 bases from V and 4 bases from J; the gene matches leave 4 bases unexplained.

This chain joins TRBV3-1 to TRBJ2-7; 11 of the junction bases match TRBD1. The source of this sequence is an adult who was a healthcare worker with PCR-confirmed SARS-CoV-2 infection or an uninfected control (not recorded which). The material sequenced was whole blood, taken at baseline. The nucleotide sequence reads as follows: TGTGCCAGCAGCAGGACAGGGGGCAGGTACGAGCAGTACTTC. The resulting protein is CASSRTGGRYEQYF.